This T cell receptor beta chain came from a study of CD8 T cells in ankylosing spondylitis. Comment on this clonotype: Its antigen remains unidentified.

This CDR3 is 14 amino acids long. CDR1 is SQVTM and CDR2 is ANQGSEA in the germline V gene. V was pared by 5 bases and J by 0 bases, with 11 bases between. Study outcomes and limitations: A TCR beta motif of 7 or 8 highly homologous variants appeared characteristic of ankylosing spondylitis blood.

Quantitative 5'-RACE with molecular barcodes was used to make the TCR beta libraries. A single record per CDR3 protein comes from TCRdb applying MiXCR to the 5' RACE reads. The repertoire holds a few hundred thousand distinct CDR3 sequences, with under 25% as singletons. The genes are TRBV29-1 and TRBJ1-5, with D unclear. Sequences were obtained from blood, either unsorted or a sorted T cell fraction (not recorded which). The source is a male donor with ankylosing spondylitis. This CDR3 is CSVSRTDSNQPQHF. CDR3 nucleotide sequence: TGCAGCGTTTCAAGGACGGATAGCAATCAGCCCCAGCATTTT.